What follows is one TCR beta chain and its context. The sample originates from a study of blood T cells in healthy people across ages. There are 16 residues in the CDR3. Germline loops: CDR1 SQVTM, CDR2 ANQGSEA. Between the trimmed V and J ends, which lost 7 bases and 3 bases, there was a span of 24 bases. Primed by a sample-barcoded 5' primer and a J-beta primer mix, a second PCR proceeded for about 7 to 11 cycles. One entry per CDR3 protein, called by TCRdb with MiXCR from the 5' RACE reads. The sample holds some 730,000 distinct CDR3 sequences, about 24% seen once. The receptor was isolated from a man in his sixties or seventies in good health. The V call is TRBV29-1, the J call TRBJ1-2, with TRBD1 as a possible D gene (5 bases). Sequencing was performed on blood. In nucleotides, the CDR3 is TGCAGCGCCCTAGGGGTGGAGGGAAGATCGGACTATGGCTACACCTTC. Residues: CSALGVEGRSDYGYTF.